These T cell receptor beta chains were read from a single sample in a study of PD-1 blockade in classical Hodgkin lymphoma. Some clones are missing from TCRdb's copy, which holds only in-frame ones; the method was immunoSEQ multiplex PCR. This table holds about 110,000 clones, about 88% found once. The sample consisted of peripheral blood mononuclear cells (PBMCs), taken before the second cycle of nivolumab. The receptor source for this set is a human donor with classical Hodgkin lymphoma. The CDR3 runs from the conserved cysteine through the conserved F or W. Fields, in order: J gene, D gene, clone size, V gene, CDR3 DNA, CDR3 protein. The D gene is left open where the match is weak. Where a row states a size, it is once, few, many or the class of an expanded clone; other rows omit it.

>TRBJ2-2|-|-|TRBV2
TGTGCCAGCAGCACTCTCTTGAACACCGGGGAGCTGTTTTTT
CASSTLLNTGELFF
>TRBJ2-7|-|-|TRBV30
TGTGCCTGGATTGGTCACCAAATCTACGAGCAGTACTTC
CAWIGHQIYEQYF
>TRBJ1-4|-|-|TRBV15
TGTGCCACCAGCCAAAATAAGCGGGGTGGGGATGAAAAACTGTTTTTT
CATSQNKRGGDEKLFF
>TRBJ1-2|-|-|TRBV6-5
TGTGCCAGCAGTTATGGAGCGTGGAACTATGGCTACACCTTC
CASSYGAWNYGYTF
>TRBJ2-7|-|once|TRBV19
TGTGCCAGTAGTACCCGCCCGCGGGGATTGGGCTCCTACGAGCAGTACTTC
CASSTRPRGLGSYEQYF
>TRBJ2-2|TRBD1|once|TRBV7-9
TGTGCCAGCATTACAGGGGTTGGCACCGGGGAGCTGTTTTTT
CASITGVGTGELFF
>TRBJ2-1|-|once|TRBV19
TGTGCCAGTAGTATAGATATCTACAATGAGCAGTTCTTC
CASSIDIYNEQFF
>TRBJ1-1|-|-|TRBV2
TGTGCCAGCAGTGAAGCGCTTCTTAACACTGAAGCTTTCTTT
CASSEALLNTEAFF
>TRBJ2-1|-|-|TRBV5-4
TGTGCCAGCAGCTTAAAGGCGGGACGTTACAATGAGCAGTTCTTC
CASSLKAGRYNEQFF
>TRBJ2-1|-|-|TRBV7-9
TGTGCCAGCAGCTTAGGGCTATCCCCCAATGAGCAGTTCTTC
CASSLGLSPNEQFF
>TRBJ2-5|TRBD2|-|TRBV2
TGTGCCAGCAGACTAGCGGGAGAGGGGGTGGAGACCCAGTACTTC
CASRLAGEGVETQYF
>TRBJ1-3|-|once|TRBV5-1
TGCGCCAGCAGCTTGGACAGGTATAACACCATATATTTT
CASSLDRYNTIYF
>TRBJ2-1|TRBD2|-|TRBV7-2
TGTGCCAGCAGCTCCTCGGGACTAGACGATGAGCAGTTCTTC
CASSSSGLDDEQFF
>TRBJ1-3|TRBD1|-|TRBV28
TGTGCCAGCAGGAGACAGGGAGGCGCTGGAAACACCATATATTTT
CASRRQGGAGNTIYF
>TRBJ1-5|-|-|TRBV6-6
TGTGCCAGCACCGGGGGGGGTTCGAGGAATCAGCCCCAGCATTTT
CASTGGGSRNQPQHF
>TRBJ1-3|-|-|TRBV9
TGTGCCAGCAGCCCCGGCGAGGTTTTCTCTGGAAACACCATATATTTT
CASSPGEVFSGNTIYF
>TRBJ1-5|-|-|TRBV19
TGTGCCAGTAGTACAACAGGGTATAGCAATCAGCCCCAGCATTTT
CASSTTGYSNQPQHF
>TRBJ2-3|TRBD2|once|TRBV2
TGTGCCAGCAACCTAAGGGCTAGCGGGAGGGCCGGGACGGATACGCAGTATTTT
CASNLRASGRAGTDTQYF
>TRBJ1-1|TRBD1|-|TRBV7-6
TGTGCCAGCAGCCAGACAGGGGACACTGAAGCTTTCTTT
CASSQTGDTEAFF
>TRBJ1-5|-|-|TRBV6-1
TGTGCCAGCAGTGAAGGATACGGGGCCCGCACTAATCAGCCCCAGCATTTT
CASSEGYGARTNQPQHF
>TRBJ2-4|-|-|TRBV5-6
TGTGCCAGCAGCTTGGGTGGTAAAGCCAAAAACATTCAGTACTTC
CASSLGGKAKNIQYF
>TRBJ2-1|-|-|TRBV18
TGTGCCAGCTCACCCGAGGGCCACATCTACAATGAGCAGTTCTTC
CASSPEGHIYNEQFF
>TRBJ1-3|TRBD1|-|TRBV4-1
TGCGCCAGCAGCCAATCTGCCGCCGGGACAGGGAGAGGAAACACCATATATTTT
CASSQSAAGTGRGNTIYF
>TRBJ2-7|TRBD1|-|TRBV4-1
TGCGCCAGCAGCCAGAACAGGGGTTTCTACGAGCAGTACTTC
CASSQNRGFYEQYF
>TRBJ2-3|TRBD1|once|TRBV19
TGTGCCAGTCTTCCTACAGGGGGCGGATTCCGCATGCAGGCAGATACGCAGTATTTT
CASLPTGGGFRMQADTQYF
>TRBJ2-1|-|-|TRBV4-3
TGCGCCAGCAGCCAAGAGGGTAGGAGGAATGAGCAGTTCTTC
CASSQEGRRNEQFF
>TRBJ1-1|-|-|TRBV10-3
TGTGCCATCAGTGAGTCGATTACGTCCGCTGAAGCTTTCTTT
CAISESITSAEAFF
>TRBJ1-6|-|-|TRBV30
TGTGCCTGGGACACAGGGCTGGGCCAGAATTCACCCCTCCACTTT
CAWDTGLGQNSPLHF
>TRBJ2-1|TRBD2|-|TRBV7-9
TGTGCCAGCAGCTCTCTAGCGGGAGCATCCTACAATGAGCAGTTCTTC
CASSSLAGASYNEQFF
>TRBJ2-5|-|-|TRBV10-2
TGCGCCAGCAGTACAGGAGGAGAGACCCAGTACTTC
CASSTGGETQYF
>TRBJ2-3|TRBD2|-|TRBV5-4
TGTGCCAGCAGCCCGCCAACTAGCGGGAACACAGATACGCAGTATTTT
CASSPPTSGNTDTQYF
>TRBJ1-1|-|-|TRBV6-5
TGTGCCAGCAGTTACGATTGGGAGGACACTGAAGCTTTCTTT
CASSYDWEDTEAFF
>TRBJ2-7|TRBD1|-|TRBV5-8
TGTGCCATCGTTCCCCGGGACAGGAACTACGAGCAGTACTTC
CAIVPRDRNYEQYF
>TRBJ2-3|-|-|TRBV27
TGTGCCAGCAGTTTAGGTGGCTGGGATACGCAGTATTTT
CASSLGGWDTQYF
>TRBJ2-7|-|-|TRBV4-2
TGTGCCAGCAGCCAAGATGAACTCCCGACCTATGAGCAGTACTTC
CASSQDELPTYEQYF
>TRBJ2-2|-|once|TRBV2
TGTGCCAGCAGTGATCGCCTAGCCCGCACCGGGGAGCTGTTTTTT
CASSDRLARTGELFF
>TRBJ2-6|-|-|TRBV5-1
TGCGCCAGCAGCTTCGGCGGGGCTGGGGCCAACGTCCTGACTTTC
CASSFGGAGANVLTF
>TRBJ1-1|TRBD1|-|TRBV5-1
TGCGCCAGCAGCTCCGGGACAGGGGAAGCTTTCTTT
CASSSGTGEAFF
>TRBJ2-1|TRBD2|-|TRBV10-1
TGCGCCAGCAGAGGTAGCGGGAGTAACGATGAGCAGTTCTTC
CASRGSGSNDEQFF
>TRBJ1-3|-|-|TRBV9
TGTGCCAGCAGCGTAGGCAGCTCAACTCCGGGCTCTGGAAACACCATATATTTT
CASSVGSSTPGSGNTIYF
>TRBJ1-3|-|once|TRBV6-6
TGTGCCAGCAGTCAAAACTCTGGAAACACCATATATTTT
CASSQNSGNTIYF
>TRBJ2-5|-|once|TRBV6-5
TGTGCCAGCAGCCCCGGACTGGGTCGTGGGGAGACCCAGTACTTC
CASSPGLGRGETQYF
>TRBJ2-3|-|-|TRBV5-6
TGTGCCAGCAGCTTGGGAGGGAGAGGGACAGATACGCAGTATTTT
CASSLGGRGTDTQYF
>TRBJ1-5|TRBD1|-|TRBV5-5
TGTGCCAGCAGCTTCCAGACAGGGCTTCAGCCCCAGCATTTT
CASSFQTGLQPQHF
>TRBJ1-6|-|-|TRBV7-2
TGTGCCAGCAGCAGAGATAATTCACCCCTCCACTTT
CASSRDNSPLHF
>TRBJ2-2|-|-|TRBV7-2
TGTGCCAGCAGCCCAGGGACCTACCGCGGGGAGCTGTTTTTT
CASSPGTYRGELFF
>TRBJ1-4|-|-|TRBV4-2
TGTGCCAGCAGCCGGGGAGACGCAACTAATGAAAAACTGTTTTTT
CASSRGDATNEKLFF
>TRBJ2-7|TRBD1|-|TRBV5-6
TGTGCCAGCAGCTTACTACAGGGGTACGAGCAGTACTTC
CASSLLQGYEQYF
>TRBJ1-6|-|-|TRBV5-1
TGCGCCAGCAGCGGGGCAGAGGAATCACCCCTCCACTTT
CASSGAEESPLHF
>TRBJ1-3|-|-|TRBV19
TGTGCCAGTAGTATTCCTCCCCAGGCTGGAAACACCATATATTTT
CASSIPPQAGNTIYF
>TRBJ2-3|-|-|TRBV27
TGTGCCAGCAGTTTATTTCGGTTCATTTCTAGCACAGATACGCAGTATTTT
CASSLFRFISSTDTQYF
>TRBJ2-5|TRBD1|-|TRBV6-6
TGTGCCAGCAGTCCGCGTCTTTGGGACAGGGAAGAGACCCAGTACTTC
CASSPRLWDREETQYF
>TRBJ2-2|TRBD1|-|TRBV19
TGTGCCACCAATGGACAGGGGGCGACCGGGGAGCTGTTTTTT
CATNGQGATGELFF
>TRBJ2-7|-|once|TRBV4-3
TGCGCCAGCAGCCAAAGTCCGGGAAACTACGAGCAGTACTTC
CASSQSPGNYEQYF
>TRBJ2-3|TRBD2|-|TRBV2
TGTGCCACCACGAACCGGACTAGCGGCACAGATACGCAGTATTTT
CATTNRTSGTDTQYF